These 28 T cell receptor beta chains came from one sample sequenced in a study of blood T cell repertoires in COVID-19. Generated by immunoSEQ multiplex PCR, the TCRdb table keeps only in-frame clones and is missing some. The profile covers a few hundred thousand clones, with 75% to 90% appearing a single time and roughly 3.7% taken by the ten largest. The sequenced sample was PBMCs or T cells enriched from blood (not recorded which). The receptors shown here come from a woman younger than 30 in a cohort exposed to, infected with or recovered from COVID-19 (not recorded which).

This clone was observed once. V gene TRBV29-1 combines with J gene TRBJ1-2; the match to TRBD1 covers 8 bases. The CDR3 contains 14 residues. CDR1 is SQVTM and CDR2 is ANQGSEA in the germline V gene. J gave up 5 bases and V 8 bases, and 13 bases lay outside the gene matches. CDR3 amino acids: CSHLPRTGWYGYTF. DNA for the CDR3: TGCAGCCACCTCCCAAGGACAGGGTGGTATGGCTACACCTTC.

The chain carries TRBV3-1 (or the pseudogene TRBV3-2) and TRBJ2-1, with a possible D match to TRBD1 (5 bases). V lost 3 bases and J lost 6, with 15 bases in between. Germline V lookup: CDR1 LGHDT, CDR2 YNNKEL (reference sequence). The CDR3 length is 15 residues. The CDR3 DNA reads as TGTGCCAGCAGCCATTCACAGGTAGGGTTCAATGAGCAGTTCTTC. Residues: CASSHSQVGFNEQFF.

Here the CDR3 DNA reads TGTGCCAGCAGGCGGGTAGGCTCTGGAAACACCATATATTTT. Translation: CASRRVGSGNTIYF. The chain carries TRBV6-5 and TRBJ1-3; D is unresolved. The CDR3 has 14 residues. The germline V gene encodes CDR1 MNHEY and CDR2 SVGAGI. V lost 6 bases and J 0 bases, leaving 9 bases between the germline ends.

The genes are TRBV7-9 and TRBJ2-1; D is possibly TRBD2 (6 bases). This CDR3 comprises 16 residues. In germline, CDR1 is SEHNR, CDR2 FQNEAQ (reference sequence). V lost 5 bases, J lost 6 bases, and 20 bases lay in between. CDR3: CASSPPTPRGSNEQFF. CDR3 in DNA: TGTGCCAGCAGCCCCCCCACCCCGCGGGGAAGCAATGAGCAGTTCTTC.

This clone was seen only once. J is TRBJ2-1 and V is TRBV6-6; 7 nucleotides align to TRBD2. Unmatched junction bases numbered 11, after V lost 6 bases and J lost 15 bases. The CDR3 totals 12 residues. CDR1 is MNHNY, CDR2 SVGAGI, per germline (reference sequence). This chain's CDR3 is CASSETPGLRFF. CDR3 DNA: TGTGCCAGCAGCGAAACACCGGGACTACGGTTCTTC.

This clone showed up just once. The gene calls are TRBV5-1 and TRBJ1-2, with TRBD1 matching over 7 bases. CDR1 is SGHRS and CDR2 is YFSETQ in the germline V gene. CDR3 length equals 15 residues. Trimming removed 4 bases from V and 5 bases from J; junction bases left unmatched: 11. The CDR3 loop reads CASSVDRVKTYGYTF. Here the CDR3 DNA reads TGCGCCAGCAGCGTCGACAGGGTAAAGACATATGGCTACACCTTC.

This clone showed up just a few times. The CDR3 region has the DNA TGTGCCAGCGCTGGACAGGGGTTGAACACTGAAGCTTTCTTT. Translation gives CASAGQGLNTEAFF. The chain carries TRBV7-9 and TRBJ1-1; 9 bases map to TRBD1. This CDR3 is 14 amino acids long. V lost 8 bases to trimming and J lost 0 bases; unmatched junction nucleotides: 4. Per germline, CDR1 SEHNR and CDR2 FQNEAQ (reference sequence). The full variable domain, with the rest looked up from reference TRBV7-9 and TRBJ1-1, is DTGVSQNPRHKITKRGQNVTFRCDPISEHNRLYWYRQTLGQGPEFLTYFQNEAQLEKSRLLSDRFSAERPKGSFSTLEIQRTEQGDSAMYLCASAGQGLNTEAFFGQGTRLTVV.

The CDR3 region has the DNA TGTGCCAGTAGTATAAGGAGGGGCCGCACCGGGGAGCTGTTTTTT. As protein: CASSIRRGRTGELFF. The chain has TRBV19 and TRBJ2-2, with D maybe TRBD2 (6 bases). The V end was cut by 2 bases, the J end by 4 bases, with 11 bases between. Germline V lookup: CDR1 LNHDA, CDR2 SQIVND (reference sequence). The CDR3 covers 15 residues.

The chain recombines TRBV25-1 with TRBJ1-2, with D tentatively TRBD1 (6 bases). The germline CDR1 and CDR2 sequences are MGHDK and SYGVNS. V lost 3 bases, J lost 0 bases, and 11 bases lay in between. The CDR3 extends over 15 amino acids. The CDR3 reads CASSEGHQPNYGYTF. Here the CDR3 DNA reads TGTGCCAGCAGTGAGGGACACCAACCTAACTATGGCTACACCTTC.

The genes are TRBV24-1 and TRBJ2-2; weak D call: TRBD2 (7 bases). This CDR3 comprises 17 residues. Germline values: CDR1 KGHDR, CDR2 SFDVKD. Trimming took off 4 bases at V and 4 bases at J, with 18 bases between the two ends. The CDR3 nucleotides read TGTGCCACCAGTGACCCACGCGGGGGCATGGGCACCGGGGAGCTGTTTTTT. Translation gives CATSDPRGGMGTGELFF.

This clone appeared once. V usage is TRBV6-5 and J usage is TRBJ2-2; 10 bases match TRBD1. The CDR3 has 15 amino acids. V was clipped by 6 bases and J by 3 bases; unmatched bases: 4. From germline, CDR1 is MNHEY and CDR2 SVGAGI. CDR3 coding DNA: TGTGCCAGCAGCCGGGACAGGGGCGACACCGGGGAGCTGTTTTTT. Protein product: CASSRDRGDTGELFF.

This clone is a singleton in its sample. The gene calls are TRBV24-1 and TRBJ1-5, with D possibly matching TRBD1 (5 bases). Germline CDR1 and CDR2: KGHDR and SFDVKD. V lost 2 bases and J lost 3, with 10 bases in between. This CDR3 region has 15 residues. Here the CDR3 reads CATSDWGRVNQPQHF. CDR3 sequence (DNA): TGTGCCACCAGTGATTGGGGCAGGGTCAATCAGCCCCAGCATTTT.

The chain is built from TRBV29-1 and TRBJ2-1; tentatively, D is TRBD1 (6 bases). CDR3 size: 14 residues. Trimming shortened V by 2 bases and J by 5 bases, and 13 bases separated the two germline ends. CDR1 and CDR2 (germline): SQVTM, ANQGSEA. The CDR3 DNA is TGCAGCGTTGAACAAGACAGGCTACACAATGAGCAGTTCTTC. This translates into CSVEQDRLHNEQFF.

V is TRBV10-3 and J is TRBJ1-2; TRBD1 matches 9 bases. This CDR3 is 13 amino acids long. V lost 7 bases to trimming and J lost 7 bases; unmatched junction nucleotides: 7. The germline gives CDR1 ENHRY, CDR2 SYGVKD. The CDR3 is CAINLQGALGYTF. CDR3 DNA sequence: TGTGCCATCAATTTACAGGGGGCTCTTGGCTACACCTTC.

This clone is a singleton in its sample. This CDR3 is CASSGQTETQYF. CDR3 bases: TGTGCCAGTAGCGGACAAACCGAGACCCAGTACTTC. This rearrangement joins TRBV2 to TRBJ2-5; weak D call: TRBD2 (6 bases). CDR3 size: 12 residues. V dropped 9 bases and J dropped 5 bases, with 13 bases sitting between them. From germline, CDR1 is SNHLY and CDR2 FYNNEI. Together with reference TRBV2 and TRBJ2-5, the CDR3 gives the full variable domain: EPEVTQTPSHQVTQMGQEVILRCVPISNHLYFYWYRQILGQKVEFLVSFYNNEISEKSEIFDDQFSVERPDGSNFTLKIRSTKLEDSAMYFCASSGQTETQYFGPGTRLLVL.

The chain has TRBV10-2 and TRBJ2-7, with 13 bases aligning to TRBD2. The CDR3 has 14 amino acids. V gave up 7 bases and J gave up 2 bases; unmatched junction bases: 2. Per germline, CDR1 WSHSY and CDR2 SAAADI. CDR3 DNA sequence: TGCGCCAGCATCGGGACTAGCGGGACCTACGAGCAGTACTTC. Protein sequence: CASIGTSGTYEQYF.

The chain couples TRBV28 to TRBJ1-3, with D uncertain. Deletions cut 3 bases from V and 3 bases from J, with 12 bases between. CDR1 is MDHEN, CDR2 SYDVKM, per germline. The CDR3 consists of 15 residues. This chain's CDR3 is CASSLDPKRGNTIYF. The CDR3 DNA reads as TGTGCCAGCAGTTTGGATCCTAAGCGTGGAAACACCATATATTTT.

V usage is TRBV18 and J usage is TRBJ2-7; TRBD1 matches 8 bases. The CDR3 sequence is 13 residues long. Germline V gives CDR1 KGHSH, CDR2 LQKENI. The junction had 4 bases not matched to a gene; V was cut back by 3 bases and J by 6 bases. The CDR3 coding sequence is TGTGCCAGCTCACCGAACAGGGGGATCGAGCAGTACTTC. Translated, it gives CASSPNRGIEQYF.

The gene calls are TRBV11-2 and TRBJ2-1; tentative D call: TRBD2 (6 bases). Germline lookup yields CDR1 SGHAT and CDR2 FQNNGV. The V gene lost 2 bases and the J gene lost 12 bases, with 20 bases spanning the gap. The CDR3 is made up of 15 amino acids. The CDR3 spells CASSLLGTETGGQFF. Here the CDR3 DNA reads TGTGCCAGCAGCTTACTCGGGACTGAAACTGGTGGGCAGTTCTTC.

The rearrangement uses TRBV24-1 and TRBJ1-1, with D possibly matching TRBD1 (6 bases). The CDR3 length is 13 residues. The V end lost 8 bases, the J end lost 1 base, and 10 bases lay between the germline ends. Per the germline V gene, CDR1 is KGHDR and CDR2 is SFDVKD. CDR3 protein: CATTGEANTEAFF. DNA of the CDR3: TGTGCCACCACAGGGGAAGCGAACACTGAAGCTTTCTTT.

The rearrangement links TRBV5-4 to TRBJ2-7, with TRBD2 matching over 8 bases. CDR1 SGHNT and CDR2 YYREEE come from the germline V gene (reference sequence). The trim removed 4 bases at V and 3 bases at J, leaving 6 bases unmatched. The length of the CDR3 is 14 residues. CDR3 protein: CASSRWAGGYEQYF. Here the CDR3 DNA reads TGTGCCAGCAGCCGTTGGGCGGGGGGCTACGAGCAGTACTTC. Based on the CDR3 plus reference TRBV5-4 and TRBJ2-7, the full variable domain is ETGVTQSPTHLIKTRGQQVTLRCSSQSGHNTVSWYQQALGQGPQFIFQYYREEENGRGNFPPRFSGLQFPNYSSELNVNALELDDSALYLCASSRWAGGYEQYFGPGTRLTVT.

The rearrangement joins TRBV5-4 to TRBJ1-2, with D maybe TRBD1 (5 bases). This CDR3 comprises 13 residues. V lost 3 bases and J 7 bases, leaving 13 bases between the germline ends. CDR1 and CDR2 (germline): SGHNT, YYREEE (reference sequence). The CDR3: CASSSPAGLGYTF. The DNA for the CDR3 is TGTGCCAGCAGCTCCCCCGCAGGGCTTGGCTACACCTTC.

CDR3 nucleotides: TGTGCCAGCAGATATCAGGGACAGCCCCAGCATTTT. It is translated as CASRYQGQPQHF. V and J are TRBV12-3 or TRBV12-4 and TRBJ1-5; tentatively, D is TRBD1 (5 bases). Trimming stripped 6 bases from V and 7 bases from J, with 10 bases between. This CDR3 has 12 amino acids.

This chain connects TRBV6-2 or TRBV6-3 to TRBJ1-2; D might be TRBD1 (6 bases). Germline V CDR1 and CDR2: MNHEY, SVGEGT. Trimming took off 2 bases at V and 6 bases at J, with 10 bases between the two ends. The CDR3 totals 13 residues. CDR3 protein: CASSYDRRHGYTF. For the CDR3, the DNA is TGTGCCAGCAGTTACGACAGGAGGCATGGCTACACCTTC.

The rearrangement joins TRBV2 to TRBJ1-2; perhaps TRBD1 as D (6 bases). The CDR3 length is 16 residues. Germline values: CDR1 SNHLY, CDR2 FYNNEI. V was pared by 0 bases and J by 5 bases, with 16 bases between. The CDR3 is CASSEAGAGNSYGYTF. The DNA of the CDR3 is TGTGCCAGCAGTGAAGCGGGGGCCGGTAATTCTTATGGCTACACCTTC.

CDR3 bases: TGTGCCAGTAGTATTACTTCAGGGGGCTATTGGGAAACTGAAGCTTTCTTT. Residues: CASSITSGGYWETEAFF. The V call is TRBV19, the J call TRBJ1-1; 8 bases align to TRBD1. The CDR3 spans 17 residues. The trim removed 3 bases at V and 5 bases at J, leaving 14 bases unmatched. CDR1 and CDR2 from the germline V gene are LNHDA and SQIVND (reference sequence).

This clone appeared once. This rearrangement joins TRBV10-1 to TRBJ1-3; D perhaps matches TRBD1 (5 bases). V lost 6 bases to trimming and J lost 1 base, with 13 bases between them. Germline CDR1 reads WNHNN; CDR2 reads SYGVQD (reference sequence). This CDR3 comprises 15 residues. DNA of the CDR3: TGCGCCAGCAGCCCCGACAGCTTATCTGGAAACACCATATATTTT. Its protein is CASSPDSLSGNTIYF.

The rearrangement uses TRBV19 and TRBJ1-2; 10 bases fit TRBD1. The germline gives CDR1 LNHDA, CDR2 SQIVND (reference sequence). CDR3 length: 13 amino acids. J gave up 2 bases and V 9 bases, and 3 bases lay outside the gene matches. The CDR3 region has the DNA TGTGCCAGCTCGGGACAGGGGAACTATGGCTACACCTTC. As protein: CASSGQGNYGYTF.